This T cell receptor (beta chain) is from a study of blood T cell repertoires in COVID-19. The CDR3 extends over 12 amino acids. The V end was cut by 6 bases, the J end by 13 bases, with 18 bases between. Germline V gene data show CDR1 as SEHNR and CDR2 as FQNEAQ (reference sequence). Produced via immunoSEQ multiplex PCR; TCRdb's table is partial and in-frame only. Among 110,000 or so clones listed, more than 80% were seen once. This clone was counted a single time. The sequence came from a woman aged 55-69 years with COVID-19, enrolled during active disease. The sequenced material came from peripheral blood. V and J are TRBV7-9 and TRBJ2-5, with D hard to call. The CDR3 coding sequence is TGTGCCAGCAGTCAGAGTTCGACTCGCATGTACTTC. This encodes CASSQSSTRMYF.